The 30 T cell receptor beta chains given below trace back to one sample, sequenced in a study of PD-1 blockade in classical Hodgkin lymphoma. Profiling relied on immunoSEQ multiplex PCR, and the TCRdb table lists in-frame clones only, not all of them. This sample yields 9,000 to 13,000 clones, of which over 70% are seen a single time; about 10% belongs to the top ten. With no exception, relapse followed autologous stem cell transplantation in all patients, and brentuximab vedotin exposure varied. The source was peripheral blood mononuclear cells (PBMCs), collected at baseline. Receptors originate from a human donor with classical Hodgkin lymphoma.

The V and J genes are TRBV4-2 and TRBJ1-5; D ambiguous. The CDR3 spans 16 residues. The V and J ends lost 0 bases and 6 bases respectively, with 15 bases between them. Germline V gene data show CDR1 as LGHNA and CDR2 as YNFKEQ. This chain's CDR3 is CASSQEGFFAGQPQHF. The CDR3 DNA sequence: TGTGCCAGCAGCCAAGAGGGCTTTTTTGCGGGTCAGCCCCAGCATTTT.

The rearrangement links TRBV7-3 to TRBJ2-7; D perhaps matches TRBD1 (6 bases). The CDR3 is 15 amino acids. The V gene's germline CDR1 is SGHTA and CDR2 FQGTGA. Trimming shortened V by 3 bases and J by 3 bases, and 15 bases separated the two germline ends. CDR3 amino acids: CASSFKGQPLYEQYF. CDR3 in DNA: TGTGCCAGCAGCTTCAAGGGACAACCTCTCTACGAGCAGTACTTC.

DNA for the CDR3: TGTGCCACCCGACAGGGGGAAACCTACAATGAGCAGTTCTTC. It specifies CATRQGETYNEQFF. The chain employs TRBV28 and TRBJ2-1; TRBD1 matches 9 bases. With 10 bases clipped from V and 2 bases from J, the junction kept 6 bases outside the gene matches. The CDR3 runs 14 residues. The germline V gene has CDR1 MDHEN and CDR2 SYDVKM.

V gene TRBV5-4 combines with J gene TRBJ2-2; the match to TRBD2 covers 14 bases. Unmatched junction bases numbered 6, after V lost 4 bases and J lost 4 bases. The germline gives CDR1 SGHNT, CDR2 YYREEE (reference sequence). The CDR3 is 17 amino acids. CDR3 residues: CASSPGTSGSGTGELFF. CDR3 in DNA: TGTGCCAGCAGCCCGGGGACTAGCGGGAGTGGCACCGGGGAGCTGTTTTTT.

Note on this clone: One junction end does not reproduce the germline sequence, and a read error may be involved. V and J are TRBV18 and TRBJ2-1, with 12 bases that match TRBD2. Germline values: CDR1 KGHSH, CDR2 LQKENI. This CDR3 is built from 15 residues. CDR3 nucleotide sequence: TGTGCCAGCTCGCCCCAGACTAGCGGGAGCCCCCATGCGGTCTTC. This gives the protein CASSPQTSGSPHAVF.

The chain recombines TRBV18 with TRBJ1-2, with D hard to call. This CDR3 is 15 amino acids long. Trimming shortened V by 0 bases and J by 8 bases, and 16 bases separated the two germline ends. Germline V gene lookup returns CDR1 KGHSH and CDR2 LQKENI. DNA for the CDR3: TGTGCCAGCTCACCACCGGAGCTTCGGGGATTCGGCTACACCTTC. Protein: CASSPPELRGFGYTF.

The gene calls are TRBV11-2 and TRBJ1-1, with D unclear. The V and J ends lost 1 base and 1 base respectively, with 7 bases between them. Germline CDR1 and CDR2: SGHAT and FQNNGV. This CDR3 has 14 residues. The CDR3 sequence: CASSLGAGNTEAFF. CDR3 in DNA: TGTGCCAGCAGCTTAGGGGCAGGGAACACTGAAGCTTTCTTT.

This clone was observed a handful of times. J is TRBJ1-5 and V is TRBV10-3; no clear D gene. This CDR3 is 12 amino acids long. The ends were cut back, 5 bases at V and 4 bases at J, with 6 bases in the middle. Germline CDR1 reads ENHRY; CDR2 reads SYGVKD. DNA for the CDR3: TGTGCCATCAGTTCGGGGAATCAGCCCCAGCATTTT. Amino acids: CAISSGNQPQHF.

There are a few counts of this clone. This rearrangement joins TRBV6-5 to TRBJ1-2; D call uncertain. Germline V gives CDR1 MNHEY, CDR2 SVGAGI. This CDR3 comprises 13 residues. The ends were cut back, 6 bases at V and 4 bases at J, with 12 bases in the middle. The CDR3 loop reads CASRLGPSYGYTF. In nucleotides, the CDR3 is TGTGCCAGCAGATTAGGGCCCAGCTATGGCTACACCTTC.

The V and J genes are TRBV19 and TRBJ1-4; D not resolved. The V end was cut by 6 bases, the J end by 0 bases, with 11 bases between. Germline CDR1 LNHDA, CDR2 SQIVND (reference sequence). CDR3 length equals 15 residues. The DNA of the CDR3 is TGTGCCAGTAGATCGCGTCTTTCAACTAATGAAAAACTGTTTTTT. Translating gives CASRSRLSTNEKLFF.

The V gene is TRBV11-3, the J gene TRBJ1-2; 8 nucleotides agree with TRBD1. CDR1 and CDR2 (germline): SGHNT, YENEEA. J was trimmed by 4 bases and V by 4 bases; bases with no gene match: 8. The CDR3 has 15 amino acids. The CDR3 nucleotides are TGTGCCAGCAGCTGGACCCAGGGGGCCAGCTATGGCTACACCTTC. Residues: CASSWTQGASYGYTF.

This clone has more than one count but fewer than ten. This sequence joins TRBV9 and TRBJ2-7; D is perhaps TRBD1 (6 bases). V lost 4 bases, J lost 0 bases, and 11 bases lay in between. This CDR3 comprises 14 residues. Germline V gene data show CDR1 as SGDLS and CDR2 as YYNGEE. CDR3 sequence: CASSPNRVSYEQYF. CDR3 nucleotides: TGTGCCAGCAGCCCGAACAGGGTCTCCTACGAGCAGTACTTC.

This chain links TRBV9 with TRBJ2-1, with 12 positions matching TRBD2. V lost 4 bases and J lost 2; bases outside the gene matches: 7. Germline V gives CDR1 SGDLS, CDR2 YYNGEE. There are 17 residues in the CDR3. CDR3 coding DNA: TGTGCCAGCAGCTATAGCCTAGCGGGGGGGCCCTACAATGAGCAGTTCTTC. Residues: CASSYSLAGGPYNEQFF.

The V gene is TRBV15, the J gene TRBJ2-4, with unresolved D. Germline CDR1 LNHNV, CDR2 YYDKDF (reference sequence). V lost 3 bases and J lost 0, with 9 bases in between. The CDR3 has 15 residues. CDR3 in DNA: TGTGCCACCAGCAGGACCCTATTAGCCAAAAACATTCAGTACTTC. It codes for CATSRTLLAKNIQYF. The variable domain in full, with the rest retrieved from reference TRBV15 and TRBJ2-4, is DAMVIQNPRYQVTQFGKPVTLSCSQTLNHNVMYWYQQKSSQAPKLLFHYYDKDFNNEADTPDNFQSRRPNTSFCFLDIRSPGLGDTAMYLCATSRTLLAKNIQYFGAGTRLSVL.

This clone has just a few counts. The genes are TRBV7-8 and TRBJ2-2; D ambiguous. The V gene's germline CDR1 is SGHVS and CDR2 FQNEAQ. Trimming took off 1 base at V and 3 bases at J, with 3 bases between the two ends. CDR3 length: 13 amino acids. CDR3 DNA: TGTGCCAGCAGCTTAGGGGACACCGGGGAGCTGTTTTTT. Amino acids: CASSLGDTGELFF. Drawing the rest from reference TRBV7-8 and TRBJ2-2, the complete variable domain is GAGVSQSPRYKVAKRGQDVALRCDPISGHVSLFWYQQALGQGPEFLTYFQNEAQLDKSGLPSDRFFAERPEGSVSTLKIQRTQQEDSAVYLCASSLGDTGELFFGEGSRLTVL.

The genes are TRBV10-3 and TRBJ2-7; TRBD2 is a possible D gene (6 bases). Germline V gene lookup returns CDR1 ENHRY and CDR2 SYGVKD. Trimming took 7 bases from V and 6 from J, leaving 22 bases between them. This CDR3 comprises 15 residues. In DNA, the CDR3 is TGTGCCATCAATCTTAGACTAGTACCGCCGGGCGAGCAGTACTTC. It is translated as CAINLRLVPPGEQYF.

This rearrangement joins TRBV25-1 to TRBJ1-1; tentatively, D is TRBD1 (6 bases). This CDR3 comprises 14 residues. V was clipped by 6 bases and J by 1 base, with 12 bases between them. Germline CDR1 and CDR2: MGHDK and SYGVNS. The CDR3 coding sequence is TGTGCCAGCAGAATTAGGGGGGCGAACACTGAAGCTTTCTTT. Its protein is CASRIRGANTEAFF.

The V gene is TRBV6-5, the J gene TRBJ2-7; 8 nucleotides agree with TRBD1. This CDR3 comprises 15 residues. Losses at the gene ends were 4 bases for V and 3 bases for J; bases not matched to a gene: 8. The germline gives CDR1 MNHEY, CDR2 SVGAGI. CDR3 nucleotide sequence: TGTGCCAGCAGTTCTCCGGGACAGGTGAACTACGAGCAGTACTTC. It specifies CASSSPGQVNYEQYF.

Remarks on this clone: Because it lacks the conserved phenylalanine or tryptophan at the end, this CDR3 is likely a read error. The DNA is omitted, as the CDR3 cannot be located on it reliably, and the CDR3 follows TCRdb's listing. The chain links TRBV4-3 to TRBJ1-1. Per the germline V gene, CDR1 is LGHNA and CDR2 is YSLEER. 9 amino acids form the CDR3, both terminal residues included. CDR3 sequence reads: CASGQAGPR.

The rearrangement uses TRBV5-4 and TRBJ1-2; D remains unclear. The V gene's germline CDR1 is SGHNT and CDR2 YYREEE (reference sequence). The CDR3 runs to 15 residues. The V end lost 0 bases, the J end lost 4 bases, and 13 bases lay between the germline ends. The CDR3 DNA sequence: TGTGCCAGCAGCTTGGGGACCCCTAATGGCTATGGCTACACCTTC. Protein: CASSLGTPNGYGYTF.

The chain recombines TRBV18 with TRBJ1-2, with TRBD1 matching 7 bases. Germline CDR1 and CDR2: KGHSH and LQKENI. After removal of 5 bases from V and 4 bases from J, the junction contained 7 bases not matched to a gene. The CDR3 contains 14 residues. Here the CDR3 DNA reads TGTGCCAGCTCAGACAGGGCCTATTCCTATGGCTACACCTTC. This gives the protein CASSDRAYSYGYTF.

By its share, this clone is medium-sized. The chain links TRBV4-3 to TRBJ1-1; TRBD1 agrees at 8 bases. The CDR3 extends over 15 amino acids. The V gene's germline CDR1 is LGHNA and CDR2 YSLEER. The V gene end was trimmed by 3 bases and the J gene end by 6 bases; junction bases not matched to a gene: 9. As DNA, the CDR3 is TGCGCCAGCAGCCACACCGACAGGGGAACCCCTGAAGCTTTCTTT. The encoded protein is CASSHTDRGTPEAFF.

The rearrangement joins TRBV12-5 to TRBJ2-1; D possibly corresponds to TRBD2 (5 bases). Germline V gene sequence: CDR1 LGHNT, CDR2 FRNRAP. This CDR3 spans 14 amino acids. Trimming shortened V by 11 bases and J by 0 bases, and 14 bases separated the two germline ends. This CDR3 reads CASSSGSSYNEQFF. The CDR3 DNA reads TGTGCTTCGTCGAGCGGTAGCTCCTACAATGAGCAGTTCTTC.

V gene TRBV19 combines with J gene TRBJ2-6; weak D call: TRBD1 (6 bases). With 8 bases removed from V and 0 bases from J, the gap between germline ends came to 11 bases. The CDR3 consists of 15 residues. Germline assignment: CDR1 LNHDA and CDR2 SQIVND (reference sequence). The CDR3 DNA reads TGTGCCAGTCAGTGGGGGCACTCTGGGGCCAACGTCCTGACTTTC. Amino acid sequence: CASQWGHSGANVLTF.

This clone has only one observation. The rearrangement links TRBV25-1 to TRBJ2-2; TRBD2 agrees at 7 bases. V lost 5 bases to trimming and J lost 4 bases; unmatched junction nucleotides: 7. The germline V gene has CDR1 MGHDK and CDR2 SYGVNS. The CDR3 consists of 15 residues. This chain's CDR3 is CASSLGGRITGELFF. Written as DNA, the CDR3 is TGTGCCAGCAGTCTCGGGGGGAGAATCACCGGGGAGCTGTTTTTT.

The chain has TRBV27 and TRBJ2-7; 8 bases fit TRBD1. Germline CDR1 MNHEY, CDR2 SMNVEV (reference sequence). The CDR3 length is 14 residues. The trim removed 2 bases at V and 4 bases at J, leaving 4 bases unmatched. The DNA for the CDR3 is TGTGCCAGCAGTTTAACCGGGACAGGTTACGAGCAGTACTTC. The encoded protein is CASSLTGTGYEQYF.

The chain carries TRBV21-1 and TRBJ1-1; the table's D call TRBD1 went unverified against the DNA. TRBV21-1 is described as a pseudogene. The CDR3 has 17 amino acids. The CDR3 sequence: CASSTPRDRHMNTEAFF. CDR3 bases: TGTGCCAGCAGCACCCCTCGTGACAGACACATGAACACTGAAGCTTTCTTT.

This sequence joins TRBV7-2 and TRBJ2-4, with D unclear. CDR1 and CDR2 from the germline V gene are SGHTA and FQGNSA. Between the trimmed V and J ends, which lost 5 bases and 0 bases, there was a span of 11 bases. This CDR3 is 15 amino acids long. The CDR3 loop is CASSRGSLAKNIQYF. In DNA form, the CDR3 reads TGTGCCAGCAGCCGAGGCAGCTTAGCCAAAAACATTCAGTACTTC.

J is TRBJ2-2 and V is TRBV7-2, with D possibly TRBD2 on 5 matching bases. CDR3 length equals 15 residues. Trimming cost V 3 bases and J 7 bases, with 15 bases left between them. Germline V gene data show CDR1 as SGHTA and CDR2 as FQGNSA. CDR3 nucleotides: TGTGCCAGCAGCTTCGACGGGCTAGCAAACGGGGAGCTGTTTTTT. Translating it yields CASSFDGLANGELFF.

This chain uses TRBV5-5 with TRBJ1-5, with D maybe TRBD1 (5 bases). V lost 3 bases, J lost 3 bases, and 13 bases lay in between. The germline CDR1 and CDR2 sequences are SGHKS and YYEKEE (reference sequence). The length of the CDR3 is 15 residues. The CDR3 DNA reads TGTGCCAGCAGCTCAACCGTGGGGCTCAATCAGCCCCAGCATTTT. Its protein is CASSSTVGLNQPQHF. Full variable domain (outside the CDR3, taken from reference TRBV5-5 and TRBJ1-5): DAGVTQSPTHLIKTRGQQVTLRCSPISGHKSVSWYQQVLGQGPQFIFQYYEKEERGRGNFPDRFSARQFPNYSSELNVNALLLGDSALYLCASSSTVGLNQPQHFGDGTRLSIL.